This is a list of T cell receptor beta chains from one sample in a study of blood T cells in healthy people across ages. From the 5' RACE reads, TCRdb called clonotypes with MiXCR, one entry per CDR3 protein. Among hundreds of thousands of distinct CDR3 sequences listed, more than 55% were seen once. Sequenced sample: blood. The receptors were gathered from a man in his forties in good health. Each CDR3 is given with its conserved first and last residue. The order of the fields is CDR3 protein, V gene.

CASSFRFRVGTEAFF	TRBV12-3/TRBV12-4
CASSDFESSGANVLTF	TRBV25-1
CASSSLAGRSYNEQFF	TRBV28
CASRKGTGADTQYF	TRBV28
CASSRAGANYTF	TRBV12-3/TRBV12-4
CASTRFGTGDRGYTF	TRBV28
CASSPPGQEETQYF	TRBV11-3
CASNNEQFF	TRBV7-3
CSVGESTEINNYGYTF	TRBV29-1
CASSRRQANYGYTF	TRBV15
CASSLRDRGTGELFF	TRBV28
CSVNSGTGVTDTQYF	TRBV29-1
CASSLEASGIFETQYF	TRBV7-2
CSAGGTGSTDTQYF	TRBV29-1
CASSSPGGALMTQYF	TRBV6-5
CAISAGIEETQYF	TRBV10-3
CSARDLAGGGQPQHF	TRBV20-1
CSARVRGEGIGSPLHF	TRBV20-1
CASSQGEGSGMRDTQYF	TRBV7-2
CASRREVGDTQYF	TRBV6-5
CASSRTNTEAFF	TRBV18
CASTPRAETHNEQFF	TRBV7-3